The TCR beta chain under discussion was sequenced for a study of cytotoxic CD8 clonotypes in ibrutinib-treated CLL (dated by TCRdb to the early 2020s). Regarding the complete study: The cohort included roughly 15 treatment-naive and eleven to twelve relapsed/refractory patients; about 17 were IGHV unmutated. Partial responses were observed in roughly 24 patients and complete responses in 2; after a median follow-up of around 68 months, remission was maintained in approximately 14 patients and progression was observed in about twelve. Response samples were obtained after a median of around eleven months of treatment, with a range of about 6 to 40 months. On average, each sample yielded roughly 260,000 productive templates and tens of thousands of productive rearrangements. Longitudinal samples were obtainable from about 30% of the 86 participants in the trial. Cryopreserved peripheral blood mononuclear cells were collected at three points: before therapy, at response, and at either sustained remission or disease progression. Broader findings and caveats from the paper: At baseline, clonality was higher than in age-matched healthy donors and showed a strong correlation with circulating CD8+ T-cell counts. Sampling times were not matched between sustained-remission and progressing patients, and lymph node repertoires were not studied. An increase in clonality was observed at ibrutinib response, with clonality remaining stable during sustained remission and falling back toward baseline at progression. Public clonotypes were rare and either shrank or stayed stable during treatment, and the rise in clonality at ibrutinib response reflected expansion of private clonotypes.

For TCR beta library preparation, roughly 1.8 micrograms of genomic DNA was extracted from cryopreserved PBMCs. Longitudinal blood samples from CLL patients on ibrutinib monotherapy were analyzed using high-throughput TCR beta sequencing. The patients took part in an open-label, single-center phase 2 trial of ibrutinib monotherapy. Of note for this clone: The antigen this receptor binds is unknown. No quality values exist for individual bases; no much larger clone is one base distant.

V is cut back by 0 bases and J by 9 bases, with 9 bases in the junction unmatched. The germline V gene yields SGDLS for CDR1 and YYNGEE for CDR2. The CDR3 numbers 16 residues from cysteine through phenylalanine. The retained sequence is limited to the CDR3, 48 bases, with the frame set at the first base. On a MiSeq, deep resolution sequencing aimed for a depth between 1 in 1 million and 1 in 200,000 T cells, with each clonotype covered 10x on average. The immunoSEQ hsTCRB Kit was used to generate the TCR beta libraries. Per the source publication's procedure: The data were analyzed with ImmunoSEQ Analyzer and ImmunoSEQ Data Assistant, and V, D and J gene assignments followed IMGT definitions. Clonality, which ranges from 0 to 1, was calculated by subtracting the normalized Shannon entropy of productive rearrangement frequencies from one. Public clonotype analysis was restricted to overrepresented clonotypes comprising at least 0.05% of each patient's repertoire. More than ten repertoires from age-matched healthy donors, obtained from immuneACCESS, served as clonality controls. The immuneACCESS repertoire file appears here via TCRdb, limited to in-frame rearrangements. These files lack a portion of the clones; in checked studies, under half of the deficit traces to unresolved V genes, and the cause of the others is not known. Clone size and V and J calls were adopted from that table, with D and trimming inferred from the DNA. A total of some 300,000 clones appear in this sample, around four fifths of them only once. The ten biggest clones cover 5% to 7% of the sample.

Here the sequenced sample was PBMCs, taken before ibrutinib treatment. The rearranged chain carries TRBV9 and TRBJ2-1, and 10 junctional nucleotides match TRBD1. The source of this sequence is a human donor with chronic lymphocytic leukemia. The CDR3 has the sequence CASSVEVGQGWVEQFF. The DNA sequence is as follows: TGTGCCAGCAGCGTAGAGGTGGGACAGGGGTGGGTTGAGCAGTTCTTC.